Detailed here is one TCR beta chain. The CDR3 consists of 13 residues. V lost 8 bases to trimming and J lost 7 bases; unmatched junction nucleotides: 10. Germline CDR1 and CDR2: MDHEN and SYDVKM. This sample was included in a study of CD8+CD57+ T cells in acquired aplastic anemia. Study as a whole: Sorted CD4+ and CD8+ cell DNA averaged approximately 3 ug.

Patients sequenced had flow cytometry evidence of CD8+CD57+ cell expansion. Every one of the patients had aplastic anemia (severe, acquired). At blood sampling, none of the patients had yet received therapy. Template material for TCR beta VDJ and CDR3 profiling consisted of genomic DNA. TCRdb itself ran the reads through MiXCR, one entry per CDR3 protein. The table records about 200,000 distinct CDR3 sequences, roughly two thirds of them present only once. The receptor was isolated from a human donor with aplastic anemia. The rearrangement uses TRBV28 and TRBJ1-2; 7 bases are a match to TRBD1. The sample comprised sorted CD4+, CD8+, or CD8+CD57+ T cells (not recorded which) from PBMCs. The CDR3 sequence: CASGTDFRGGYTF. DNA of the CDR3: TGTGCCAGCGGGACAGACTTCAGGGGTGGCTACACCTTC.